This TCR beta chain was identified in a study of tumor and adjacent non-tumor tissue in lung cancer. This clonotype came up a few times. Its antigen remains unknown. A read error may explain this, as a much larger clone is one base away. The library came from three nested PCR rounds adapted from ARM-PCR protocols. TCRdb independently ran MiXCR on the multiplex PCR reads; one entry per CDR3 protein. Among 95,000 to 150,000 distinct CDR3 sequences listed, approximately 66% were seen once. Overall study results and limits: Patients with more diverse tumor TCRs had worse survival.

The CDR3 spans 16 residues. CDR1 is MNHEY and CDR2 is SVGAGI in the germline V gene. RNA was extracted from bulk tissue without any cell sorting. Donors were chemotherapy-naive, newly diagnosed lung cancer surgical patients in China, August–November 2014. The chain is built from TRBV6-5 and TRBJ1-6; TRBD1 might be the D (5 bases). The source material was lung tumor tissue. This receptor was identified in a young man with non-small cell lung cancer. CDR3 nucleotide sequence: TGTGCCAGCAGTTACGGGGGGACGGGCCATAATTCATCCCTCCACTTT. As protein: CASSYGGTGHNSSLHF.